This TCR beta chain was recovered during a study of blood T cell repertoires in COVID-19. Across the whole study: COVID-19 samples collected from the United States, Italy and Spain covered acute and convalescent phases. PBMCs, B-cell-depleted T cells, or T cells were the source of the cDNA or gDNA that made up the material.

The ends lost 3 bases at V and 7 bases at J; junction bases unmatched: 6. CDR3 length: 14 residues. Germline V gene data show CDR1 as MGHRA and CDR2 as YSYEKL. Original processing notes: Reference gene primer amplification yielded estimated nucleated cell counts. Profiling relied on immunoSEQ multiplex PCR, and the TCRdb table lists in-frame clones only, not all of them. V and J calls plus clone size are reproduced from that table; the DNA served to infer D and trimming. The sample lists about 74,000 clones, roughly 88% seen once, with 5.5% to 7.5% in the top ten. The clonotype originates from a woman older than 75 with acute or convalescent COVID-19. This sequence joins TRBV4-1 and TRBJ2-7; 10 nucleotides align to TRBD2. What was sequenced was peripheral blood. As DNA, the CDR3 is TGCGCCAGCAGCCATCGGACTAGCGGTTGGGAGCAGTACTTC. It translates to CASSHRTSGWEQYF.